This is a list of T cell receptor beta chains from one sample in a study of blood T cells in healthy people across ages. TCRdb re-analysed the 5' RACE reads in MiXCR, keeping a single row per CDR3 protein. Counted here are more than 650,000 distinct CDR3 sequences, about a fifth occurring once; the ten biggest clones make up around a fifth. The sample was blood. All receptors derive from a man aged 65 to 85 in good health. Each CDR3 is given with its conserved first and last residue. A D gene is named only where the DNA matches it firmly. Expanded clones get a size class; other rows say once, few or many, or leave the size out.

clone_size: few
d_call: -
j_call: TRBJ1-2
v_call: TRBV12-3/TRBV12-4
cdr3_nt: TGTGCCAGCAGTTCCGGGACGGATAACGGCTACACCTTC
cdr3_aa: CASSSGTDNGYTF

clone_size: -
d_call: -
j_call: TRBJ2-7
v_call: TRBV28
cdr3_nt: TGTGCCAGCAGTTTATTTTACAGTTACCACGAGCAGTACTTC
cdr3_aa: CASSLFYSYHEQYF

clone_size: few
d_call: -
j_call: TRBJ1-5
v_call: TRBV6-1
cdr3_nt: TGTGCCAGCAGTGGACGAAGGGTGGGGATCAATCAGCCCCAGCATTTT
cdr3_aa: CASSGRRVGINQPQHF

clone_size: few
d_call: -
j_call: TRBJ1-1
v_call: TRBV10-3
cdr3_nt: TGTGCCATCAGTGAGTGGGGGGGTTTGAACACTGAAGCTTTCTTT
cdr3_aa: CAISEWGGLNTEAFF

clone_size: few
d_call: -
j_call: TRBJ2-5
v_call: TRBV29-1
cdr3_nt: TGCAGCGTTGAACGGTTGTACTTC
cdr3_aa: CSVERLYF

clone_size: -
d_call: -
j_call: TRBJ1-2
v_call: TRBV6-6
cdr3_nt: TGTGCCAGCAGTTACTCGAAAGGTAACTATGGCTACACCTTC
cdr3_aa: CASSYSKGNYGYTF

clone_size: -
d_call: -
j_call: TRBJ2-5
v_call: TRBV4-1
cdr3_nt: TGCGCCAGCAGCCAAGCGACAGTTCCCCAAGAGACCCAGTACTTC
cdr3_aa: CASSQATVPQETQYF

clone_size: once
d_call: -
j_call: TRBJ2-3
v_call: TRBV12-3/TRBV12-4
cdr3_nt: TGTGCCAGCAGTTTTCCCCGACTCTCCACAGATACGCAGTATTTT
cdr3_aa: CASSFPRLSTDTQYF

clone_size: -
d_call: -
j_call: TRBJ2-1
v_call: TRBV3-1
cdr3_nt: TGTGCCAGCAGCTTATACGTGTACAATGAGCAGTTCTTC
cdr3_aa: CASSLYVYNEQFF

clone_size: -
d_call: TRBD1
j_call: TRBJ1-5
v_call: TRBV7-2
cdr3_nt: TGTGCCAGCAGCTACTCACCGGGACAGGCTAGCAATCAGCCCCAGCATTTT
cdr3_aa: CASSYSPGQASNQPQHF

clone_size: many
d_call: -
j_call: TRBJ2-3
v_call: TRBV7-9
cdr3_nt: TGTGCCAGCAGCGGGAGTCTGAACACAGATACGCAGTATTTT
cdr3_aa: CASSGSLNTDTQYF

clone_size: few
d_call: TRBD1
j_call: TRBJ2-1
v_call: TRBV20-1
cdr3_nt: TGCAGTGCCAAGCCAGGGGGCAATGAGCAGTTCTTC
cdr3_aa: CSAKPGGNEQFF